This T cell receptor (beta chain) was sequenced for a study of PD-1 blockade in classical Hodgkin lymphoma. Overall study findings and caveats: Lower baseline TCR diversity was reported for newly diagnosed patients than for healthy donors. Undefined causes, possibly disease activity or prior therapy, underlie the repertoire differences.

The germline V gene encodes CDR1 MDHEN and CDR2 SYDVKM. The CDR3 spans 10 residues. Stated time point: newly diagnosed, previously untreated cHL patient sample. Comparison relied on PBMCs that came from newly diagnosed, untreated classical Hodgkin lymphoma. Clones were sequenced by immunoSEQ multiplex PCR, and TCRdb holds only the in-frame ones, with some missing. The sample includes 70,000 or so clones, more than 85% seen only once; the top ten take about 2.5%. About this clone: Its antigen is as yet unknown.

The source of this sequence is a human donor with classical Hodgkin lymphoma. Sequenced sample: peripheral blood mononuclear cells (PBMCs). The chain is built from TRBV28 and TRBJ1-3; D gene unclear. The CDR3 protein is CASSGNTIYF. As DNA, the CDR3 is TGTGCGAGCTCTGGAAACACCATATATTTT.